Following are 5 T cell receptor beta chains from one sample sequenced in a study of T cell repertoires in cytomegalovirus infection. MiXCR was run by TCRdb on the reads, yielding one entry per CDR3 protein. This sample carries some 170,000 distinct CDR3 sequences, about 18% of them seen once, and the ten largest clones take under 30%. Sequences were obtained from CD8+ T cells from PBMCs. The receptor source for this set is a human donor in good health (CMV status not recorded). Some clones in this sample may be carry-over from other donors' samples.

In its sample, this clonotype was seen a few times. CDR3 bases: TGTGCCAGCAGCCCGAAATGGGACGGATTATTCACTGAAGCTTTCTTT. This encodes CASSPKWDGLFTEAFF. The V and J genes are TRBV12-3 or TRBV12-4 and TRBJ1-1, with D maybe TRBD1 (5 bases). The germline V and J ends were trimmed by 6 bases and 4 bases, with 21 bases remaining between them. This CDR3 is 16 amino acids long.

With regard to this clonotype: A read error may explain this, as a much larger clone is one base away. Here the CDR3 omits its conserved ending phenylalanine or tryptophan, so a read error is the likely source. The rearrangement links TRBV11-2 to TRBJ1-1, with D unclear. This CDR3 has 15 amino acids. Between the trimmed V and J ends, which lost 0 bases and 6 bases, there was a span of 14 bases. Germline loops: CDR1 SGHAT, CDR2 FQNNGV. CDR3 region: CASSLDPLPSSEAFL. The CDR3 DNA is TGTGCCAGCAGCTTAGACCCCCTGCCCAGCTCTGAAGCTTTCTTG.

This rearrangement joins TRBV29-1 to TRBJ2-7; D possibly corresponds to TRBD1 (5 bases). CDR3 length: 15 residues. Deletions cut 5 bases from V and 0 bases from J, with 17 bases between. Germline V lookup: CDR1 SQVTM, CDR2 ANQGSEA. This chain's CDR3 is CSVSDTGSSSYEQYF. The CDR3 bases are TGCAGCGTTTCGGACACCGGTTCCAGCTCCTACGAGCAGTACTTC.

The CDR3 DNA is TGTGCCAGCAGCTTAGACGTAGGAGGACAGGGGGCCGATGGCTACACCTTC. It translates to CASSLDVGGQGADGYTF. This chain connects TRBV7-6 to TRBJ1-2; 11 nucleotides line up with TRBD1. This CDR3 region has 17 residues. Per germline, CDR1 SGHVS and CDR2 FNYEAQ. Trimming removed 1 base from V and 6 bases from J; junction bases left unmatched: 10.

This chain links TRBV7-9 with TRBJ1-5; D uncertain. Germline V gene data show CDR1 as SEHNR and CDR2 as FQNEAQ (reference sequence). This CDR3 is built from 15 residues. Trimming took 1 base from V and 2 from J, leaving 9 bases between them. The CDR3 DNA follows: TGTGCCAGCAGCTTAGAAGTAGGAGGCAATCAGCCCCAGCATTTT. Its translation: CASSLEVGGNQPQHF. The entire variable domain, with the rest obtained from reference TRBV7-9 and TRBJ1-5, is as follows: DTGVSQNPRHKITKRGQNVTFRCDPISEHNRLYWYRQTLGQGPEFLTYFQNEAQLEKSRLLSDRFSAERPKGSFSTLEIQRTEQGDSAMYLCASSLEVGGNQPQHFGDGTRLSIL.